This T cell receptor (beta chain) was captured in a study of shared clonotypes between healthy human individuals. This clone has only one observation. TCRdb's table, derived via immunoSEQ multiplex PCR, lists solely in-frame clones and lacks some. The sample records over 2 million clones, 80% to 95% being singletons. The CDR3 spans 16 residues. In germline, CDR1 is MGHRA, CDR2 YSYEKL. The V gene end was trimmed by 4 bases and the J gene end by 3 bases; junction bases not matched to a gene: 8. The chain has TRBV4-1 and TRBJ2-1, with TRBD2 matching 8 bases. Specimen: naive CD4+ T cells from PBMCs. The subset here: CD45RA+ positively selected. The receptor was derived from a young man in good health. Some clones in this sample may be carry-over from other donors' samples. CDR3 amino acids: CASSPASSGVYNEQFF. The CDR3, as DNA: TGCGCCAGCAGCCCCGCTAGTAGCGGGGTCTACAATGAGCAGTTCTTC.